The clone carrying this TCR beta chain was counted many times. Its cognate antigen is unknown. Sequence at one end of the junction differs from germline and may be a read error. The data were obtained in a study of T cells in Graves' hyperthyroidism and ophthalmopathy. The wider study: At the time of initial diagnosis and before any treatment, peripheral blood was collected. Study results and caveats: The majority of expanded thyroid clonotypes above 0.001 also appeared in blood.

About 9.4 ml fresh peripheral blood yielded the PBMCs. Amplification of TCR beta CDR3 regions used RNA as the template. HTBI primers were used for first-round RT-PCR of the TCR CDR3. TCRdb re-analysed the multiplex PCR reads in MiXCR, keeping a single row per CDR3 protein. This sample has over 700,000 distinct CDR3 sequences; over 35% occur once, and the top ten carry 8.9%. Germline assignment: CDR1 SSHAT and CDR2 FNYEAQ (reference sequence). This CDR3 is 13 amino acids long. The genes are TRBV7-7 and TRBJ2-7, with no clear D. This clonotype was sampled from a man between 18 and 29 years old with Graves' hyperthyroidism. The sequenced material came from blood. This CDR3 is CASSTGPFYEQYF. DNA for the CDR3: TGTGCTAGCAGCACCGGGCCATTTTACGAGCAGTACTTC.